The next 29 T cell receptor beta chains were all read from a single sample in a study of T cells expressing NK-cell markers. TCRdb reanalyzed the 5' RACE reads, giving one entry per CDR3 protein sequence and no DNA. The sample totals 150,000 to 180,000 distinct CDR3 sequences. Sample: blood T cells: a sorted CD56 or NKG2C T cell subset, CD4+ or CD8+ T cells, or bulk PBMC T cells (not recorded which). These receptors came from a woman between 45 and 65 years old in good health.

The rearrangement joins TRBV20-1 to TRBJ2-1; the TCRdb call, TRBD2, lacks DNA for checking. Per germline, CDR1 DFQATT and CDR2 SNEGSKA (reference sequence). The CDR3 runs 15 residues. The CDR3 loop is CSAKVAGEVYNEQFF.

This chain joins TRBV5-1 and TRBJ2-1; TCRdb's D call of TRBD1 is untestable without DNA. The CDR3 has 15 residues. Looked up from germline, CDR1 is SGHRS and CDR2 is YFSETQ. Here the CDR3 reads CASSFGNRVWNEQFF.

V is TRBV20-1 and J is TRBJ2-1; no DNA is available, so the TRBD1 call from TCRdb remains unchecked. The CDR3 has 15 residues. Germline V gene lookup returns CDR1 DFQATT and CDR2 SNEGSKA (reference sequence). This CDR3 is CSARGSGGRVSGWFF.

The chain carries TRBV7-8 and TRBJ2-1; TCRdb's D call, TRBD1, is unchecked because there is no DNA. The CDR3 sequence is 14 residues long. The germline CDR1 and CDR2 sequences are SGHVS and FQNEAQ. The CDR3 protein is CASSFGTVYNEQFF.

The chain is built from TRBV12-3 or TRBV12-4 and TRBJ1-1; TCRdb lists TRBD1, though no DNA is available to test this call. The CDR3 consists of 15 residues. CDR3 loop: CASSLSEGVTTEAFF.

Here the CDR3 reads CATSDLRGETQYF. The chain joins TRBV24-1 to TRBJ2-5; with no DNA, the TCRdb D assignment of TRBD1 cannot be verified. The CDR3 length is 13 residues. CDR1 and CDR2 from the germline V gene are KGHDR and SFDVKD.

CDR3 sequence: CASSLERRSSGNTIYF. The chain uses TRBV7-9 and TRBJ1-3. Germline V gives CDR1 SEHNR, CDR2 FQNEAQ (reference sequence). The CDR3 contains 16 residues.

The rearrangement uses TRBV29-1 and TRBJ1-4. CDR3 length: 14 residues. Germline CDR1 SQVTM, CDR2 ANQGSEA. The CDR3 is CSVLSLGVEKLFFF.

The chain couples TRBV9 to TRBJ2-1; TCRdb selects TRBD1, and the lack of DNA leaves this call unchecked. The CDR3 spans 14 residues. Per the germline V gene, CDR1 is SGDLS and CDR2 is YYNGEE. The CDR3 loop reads CASSEGDSLDEQFF.

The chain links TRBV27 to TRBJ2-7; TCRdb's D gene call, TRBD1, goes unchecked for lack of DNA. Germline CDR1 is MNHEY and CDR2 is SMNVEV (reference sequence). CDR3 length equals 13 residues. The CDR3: CASSLRTSYEQYF.

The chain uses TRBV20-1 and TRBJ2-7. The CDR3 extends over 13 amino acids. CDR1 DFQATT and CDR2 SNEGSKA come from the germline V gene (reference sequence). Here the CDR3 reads CSAKVLRAYEQYF.

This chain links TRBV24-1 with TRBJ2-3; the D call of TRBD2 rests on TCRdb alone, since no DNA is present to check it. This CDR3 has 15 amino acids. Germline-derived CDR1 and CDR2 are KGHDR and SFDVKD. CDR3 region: CATSVGRAPSDTQYF.

CDR3 sequence reads: CATSDTGGAGEAFF. The rearrangement joins TRBV24-1 to TRBJ1-1; TCRdb's assignment of TRBD1 cannot be checked, as there is no DNA. The CDR3 has 14 residues. Germline V gene sequence: CDR1 KGHDR, CDR2 SFDVKD.

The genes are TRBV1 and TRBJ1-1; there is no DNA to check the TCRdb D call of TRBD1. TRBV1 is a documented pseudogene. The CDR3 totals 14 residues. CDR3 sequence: CTSSHRCKRQGAFF.

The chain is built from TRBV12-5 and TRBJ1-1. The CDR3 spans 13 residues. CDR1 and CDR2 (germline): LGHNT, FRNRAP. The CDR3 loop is CASGFTGNTEAFF.

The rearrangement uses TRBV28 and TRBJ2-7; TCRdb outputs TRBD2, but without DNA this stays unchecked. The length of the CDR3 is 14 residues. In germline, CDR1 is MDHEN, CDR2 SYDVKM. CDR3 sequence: CASSLDSGPREQYF.

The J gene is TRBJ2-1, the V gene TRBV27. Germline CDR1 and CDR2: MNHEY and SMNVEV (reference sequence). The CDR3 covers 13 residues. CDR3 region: CASSLSGENEQFF.

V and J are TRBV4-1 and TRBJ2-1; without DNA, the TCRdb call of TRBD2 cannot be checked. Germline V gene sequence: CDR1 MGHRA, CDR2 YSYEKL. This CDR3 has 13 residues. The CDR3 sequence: CTSSQGGAGEQFF.

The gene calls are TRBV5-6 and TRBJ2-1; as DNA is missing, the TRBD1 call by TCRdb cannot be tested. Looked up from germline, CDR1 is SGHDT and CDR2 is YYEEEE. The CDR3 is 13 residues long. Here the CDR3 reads CASSTDRGNEQFF.

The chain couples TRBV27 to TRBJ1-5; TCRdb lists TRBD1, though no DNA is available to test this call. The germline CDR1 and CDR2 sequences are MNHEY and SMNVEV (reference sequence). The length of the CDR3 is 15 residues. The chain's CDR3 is CASSTLQGNNQPQHF.

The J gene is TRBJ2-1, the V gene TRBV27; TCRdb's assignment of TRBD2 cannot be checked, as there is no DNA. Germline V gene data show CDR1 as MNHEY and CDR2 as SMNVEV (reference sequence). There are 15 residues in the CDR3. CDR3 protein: CASTHLAGIVNEQFF.

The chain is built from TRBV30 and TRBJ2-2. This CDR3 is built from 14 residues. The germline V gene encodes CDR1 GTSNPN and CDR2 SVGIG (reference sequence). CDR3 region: CAWSTSGFTGELFF.

CDR3 sequence: CASSLGPDSNQPQHF. The chain combines TRBV7-6 with TRBJ1-5; TCRdb outputs TRBD1, but without DNA this stays unchecked. The CDR3 is 15 residues long. Germline CDR1 reads SGHVS; CDR2 reads FNYEAQ.

The CDR3 sequence: CASRGQPNTGELFF. The chain is built from TRBV12-3 or TRBV12-4 and TRBJ2-2; TCRdb proposes TRBD1, but this gene call is untestable without DNA. CDR3 length equals 14 residues.

The CDR3 loop reads CASSVASSGNTIYF. V and J are TRBV9 and TRBJ1-3. Germline CDR1 SGDLS, CDR2 YYNGEE. The CDR3 is 14 amino acids.

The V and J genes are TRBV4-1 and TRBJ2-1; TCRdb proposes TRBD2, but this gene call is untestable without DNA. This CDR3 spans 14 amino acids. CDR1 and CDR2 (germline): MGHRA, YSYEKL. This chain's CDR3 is CASSQLAGTYEQFF.

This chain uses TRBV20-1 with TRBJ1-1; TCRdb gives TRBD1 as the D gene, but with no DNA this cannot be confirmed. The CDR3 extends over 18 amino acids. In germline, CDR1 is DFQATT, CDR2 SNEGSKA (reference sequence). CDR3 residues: CSARDPQGQLPMNTEAFF.

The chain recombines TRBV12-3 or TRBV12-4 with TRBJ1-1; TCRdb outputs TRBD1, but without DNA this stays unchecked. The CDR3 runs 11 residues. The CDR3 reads CASSPSGKAFF.

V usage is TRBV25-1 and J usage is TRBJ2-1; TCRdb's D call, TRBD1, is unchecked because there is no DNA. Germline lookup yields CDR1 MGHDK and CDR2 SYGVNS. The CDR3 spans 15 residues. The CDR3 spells CASRTDRVTYNEQFF. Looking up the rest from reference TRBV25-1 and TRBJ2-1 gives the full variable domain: EADIYQTPRYLVIGTGKKITLECSQTMGHDKMYWYQQDPGMELHLIHYSYGVNSTEKGDLSSESTVSRIRTEHFPLTLESARPSHTSQYLCASRTDRVTYNEQFFGPGTRLTVL.